The next 20 T cell receptor beta chains were all read from a single sample in a study of early T cells in non-severe SARS-CoV-2 infection. TCRdb reprocessed the 5' RACE reads with MiXCR, giving one entry per CDR3 protein. In the table there are tens of thousands of distinct CDR3 sequences, 5.8% of which are singletons. The material sequenced was whole blood. These receptors all stem from an adult who was a healthcare worker with PCR-confirmed SARS-CoV-2 infection or an uninfected control (not recorded which).

The table lists this clonotype with many counts. The V gene is TRBV15, the J gene TRBJ1-1; possibly TRBD1 for D (5 bases). The CDR3 runs 16 residues. Trimming stripped 0 bases from V and 6 bases from J, with 17 bases between. Germline V gene data show CDR1 as LNHNV and CDR2 as YYDKDF (reference sequence). The CDR3 is CATSRDRAGSDPEAFF. The DNA of the CDR3 is TGTGCCACCAGCAGAGATAGGGCAGGGTCGGACCCTGAAGCTTTCTTT. Full variable domain (remainder filled in from reference TRBV15 and TRBJ1-1): DAMVIQNPRYQVTQFGKPVTLSCSQTLNHNVMYWYQQKSSQAPKLLFHYYDKDFNNEADTPDNFQSRRPNTSFCFLDIRSPGLGDTAMYLCATSRDRAGSDPEAFFGQGTRLTVV.

Many counts were recorded for this clonotype. The rearrangement links TRBV7-2 to TRBJ2-3; tentative D call: TRBD1 (6 bases). The V and J ends lost 1 base and 5 bases respectively, with 10 bases between them. This CDR3 spans 14 amino acids. The germline V gene has CDR1 SGHTA and CDR2 FQGNSA. DNA of the CDR3: TGTGCCAGCAGCTTAGGGGGGCCCCGAGATACGCAGTATTTT. Its protein is CASSLGGPRDTQYF. Variable domain in full (rest from reference TRBV7-2 and TRBJ2-3): GAGVSQSPSNKVTEKGKDVELRCDPISGHTALYWYRQSLGQGLEFLIYFQGNSAPDKSGLPSDRFSAERTGGSVSTLTIQRTQQEDSAVYLCASSLGGPRDTQYFGPGTRLTVL.

In this sample, this clonotype turned up a few times. J is TRBJ1-5 and V is TRBV6-1, with D possibly being TRBD1 (5 bases). The germline V gene encodes CDR1 MNHNS and CDR2 SASEGT. The V and J ends lost 3 bases and 3 bases respectively, with 12 bases between them. This CDR3 is 15 amino acids long. The CDR3 protein is CASSDQGAYNQPQHF. In nucleotides, the CDR3 is TGTGCCAGCAGTGATCAGGGCGCGTACAATCAGCCCCAGCATTTT.

This clonotype has ten or more counts. The rearrangement uses TRBV6-6 and TRBJ1-2; 7 bases line up with TRBD1. V shed 4 bases, J shed 3 bases, and the junction held 5 bases outside the gene matches. The CDR3 has 14 residues. Germline V lookup: CDR1 MNHNY, CDR2 SVGAGI (reference sequence). This chain's CDR3 is CASSSRGGDYGYTF. CDR3 nucleotides: TGTGCCAGCAGTTCCAGGGGGGGCGACTATGGCTACACCTTC.

About this clonotype itself: Its ends do not fully match the called genes, so a read error is possible. This chain's CDR3 is CASREASGSYNEQFF. The CDR3 coding sequence is TGTGCCAGCAGAGAAGCTAGCGGCTCCTACAATGAGCAGTTCTTC. This sequence joins TRBV2 and TRBJ2-1; 7 positions agree with TRBD2. CDR1 SNHLY and CDR2 FYNNEI come from the germline V gene. The CDR3 contains 15 residues.

The rearrangement uses TRBV10-3 and TRBJ2-7; D gene ambiguous. The CDR3 length is 15 residues. Germline V CDR1 and CDR2: ENHRY, SYGVKD. Trimming took off 0 bases at V and 1 base at J, with 10 bases between the two ends. This chain's CDR3 is CAISESELLSYEQYF. CDR3 sequence (DNA): TGTGCCATCAGTGAGTCTGAGTTGTTATCCTACGAGCAGTACTTC.

This clonotype was seen ten or more times. The chain couples TRBV20-1 to TRBJ2-5, with D possibly matching TRBD2 (6 bases). CDR1 DFQATT and CDR2 SNEGSKA come from the germline V gene (reference sequence). CDR3 length equals 15 residues. Trimming cost V 0 bases and J 4 bases, with 15 bases left between them. For the CDR3, the DNA is TGCAGTGCTAGAGATACCGGGCGCGGGACAGAGACCCAGTACTTC. Its protein is CSARDTGRGTETQYF.

At least ten counts were recorded for this clonotype. The chain uses TRBV20-1 and TRBJ2-3; 14 positions agree with TRBD2. CDR3 length equals 14 residues. The junction had 4 bases not matched to a gene; V was cut back by 6 bases and J by 5 bases. CDR1 is DFQATT and CDR2 is SNEGSKA in the germline V gene (reference sequence). The CDR3 protein is CSATSGRAEDTQYF. CDR3 in DNA: TGCAGTGCGACTAGCGGGAGGGCCGAAGATACGCAGTATTTT.

This clonotype was seen many times. The chain combines TRBV6-5 with TRBJ2-3, with a possible D match to TRBD1 (6 bases). The CDR3 has 14 residues. Trimming took off 6 bases at V and 0 bases at J, with 10 bases between the two ends. Germline lookup yields CDR1 MNHEY and CDR2 SVGAGI. This chain's CDR3 is CASSRQVSTDTQYF. CDR3 DNA: TGTGCCAGCAGCCGACAGGTTAGCACAGATACGCAGTATTTT.

The rearrangement uses TRBV7-9 and TRBJ2-3, with a tentative D call TRBD2 (6 bases). The V gene's germline CDR1 is SEHNR and CDR2 FQNEAQ (reference sequence). Deletions cut 4 bases from V and 2 bases from J, with 16 bases between. The CDR3 has 16 residues. The CDR3 nucleotides read TGTGCCAGCAGCTATGGGGGAGGCGGAAACACAGATACGCAGTATTTT. Translated: CASSYGGGGNTDTQYF.

This clonotype has at least ten counts. This chain links TRBV6-2 or TRBV6-3 with TRBJ1-2, with D uncertain. Per germline, CDR1 MNHEY and CDR2 SVGEGT. The V end lost 7 bases, the J end lost 5 bases, and 20 bases lay between the germline ends. The CDR3 spans 15 residues. The CDR3 region is CASNRKKETLYGYTF. In DNA form, the CDR3 reads TGTGCCAGCAATAGAAAAAAAGAAACCCTGTATGGCTACACCTTC.

By sample fraction, this clonotype is medium-sized. The rearrangement joins TRBV5-1 to TRBJ2-5, with 7 bases identical to TRBD1. Germline loops: CDR1 SGHRS, CDR2 YFSETQ. CDR3 length: 16 amino acids. Unmatched junction bases numbered 12, after V lost 5 bases and J lost 2 bases. The CDR3 here is CASRPTPGTVQETQYF. The CDR3 DNA is TGCGCCAGCAGACCAACCCCCGGGACAGTACAAGAGACCCAGTACTTC. Using reference TRBV5-1 and TRBJ2-5 for the parts outside the CDR3, the full variable domain is KAGVTQTPRYLIKTRGQQVTLSCSPISGHRSVSWYQQTPGQGLQFLFEYFSETQRNKGNFPGRFSGRQFSNSRSEMNVSTLELGDSALYLCASRPTPGTVQETQYFGPGTRLLVL.

This chain links TRBV11-3 with TRBJ1-2; perhaps TRBD1 as D (6 bases). Germline V CDR1 and CDR2: SGHNT, YENEEA. The CDR3 sequence is 13 residues long. Trimming took 5 bases from V and 1 from J, leaving 8 bases between them. The CDR3 loop reads CASSQGINYGYTF. DNA of the CDR3: TGTGCCAGCAGCCAGGGGATTAACTATGGCTACACCTTC.

This clonotype was seen repeatedly, ten times or more. This chain links TRBV3-1 with TRBJ2-7; TRBD2 matches at 7 bases. The germline V gene has CDR1 LGHDT and CDR2 YNNKEL (reference sequence). With 3 bases clipped from V and 2 bases from J, the junction kept 4 bases outside the gene matches. The CDR3 covers 14 residues. The CDR3 coding sequence is TGTGCCAGCAGCCATTCTAGCGGAACCTACGAGCAGTACTTC. Encoded protein: CASSHSSGTYEQYF.

Concerning this clonotype itself: Just one base apart from a much larger clone, this may be a read error. The conserved final phenylalanine or tryptophan is absent from the CDR3, which likely points to a read error. The V call is TRBV18, the J call TRBJ2-5, with 7 bases matching TRBD1. The CDR3 runs to 13 residues. CDR1 is KGHSH and CDR2 is LQKENI in the germline V gene. V shed 5 bases and J 5 bases; nucleotides not matched to a gene: 5. CDR3 in amino acids: CASSYGTDETQYL. Written as DNA, the CDR3 is TGTGCCAGCTCATACGGGACAGATGAGACCCAGTACTTG.

This clonotype appeared many times. V gene TRBV7-3 combines with J gene TRBJ1-1; D may be TRBD1 (6 bases). The V end was cut by 3 bases, the J end by 4 bases, with 12 bases between. Germline V gene lookup returns CDR1 SGHTA and CDR2 FQGTGA. This CDR3 spans 14 amino acids. CDR3 in amino acids: CASSLGAAGTEAFF. The CDR3 region has the DNA TGTGCCAGCAGCTTGGGGGCCGCGGGCACTGAAGCTTTCTTT.

This clonotype has ten or more counts. The chain uses TRBV12-3 or TRBV12-4 and TRBJ1-4; the match to TRBD1 covers 9 bases. The CDR3 consists of 15 residues. V dropped 5 bases and J dropped 8; count of bases not matched to a gene: 9. CDR3: CASSPDRGGSEKLFF. Here the CDR3 DNA reads TGTGCCAGCAGTCCGGACAGGGGCGGATCGGAAAAACTGTTTTTT.

This clonotype was seen ten or more times. The J gene is TRBJ2-1, the V gene TRBV19, with 8 bases identical to TRBD2. The germline gives CDR1 LNHDA, CDR2 SQIVND (reference sequence). The V and J ends lost 3 bases and 4 bases, in that order; junction bases with no gene match: 5. This CDR3 spans 15 amino acids. The CDR3 sequence is CASSMSGSDYNEQFF. In nucleotides, the CDR3 is TGTGCCAGTAGTATGAGCGGGAGTGATTACAATGAGCAGTTCTTC.

This clonotype was observed many times. This rearrangement joins TRBV18 to TRBJ1-5, with D possibly TRBD1 on 6 matching bases. CDR3 length: 15 amino acids. CDR1 and CDR2 (germline): KGHSH, LQKENI. Trimming stripped 2 bases from V and 7 bases from J, with 15 bases between. As DNA, the CDR3 is TGTGCCAGCTCACCAGGGGGGACAAGAGGCCAGCCCCAGCATTTT. It translates to CASSPGGTRGQPQHF.

The table lists this clonotype with many counts. The V call is TRBV2, the J call TRBJ2-2; D gene ambiguous. CDR1 SNHLY and CDR2 FYNNEI come from the germline V gene. Between the trimmed V and J ends, which lost 4 bases and 5 bases, there was a span of 11 bases. The CDR3 has 14 residues. The CDR3 sequence is CASSGTETTGELFF. The CDR3 region has the DNA TGTGCCAGCAGTGGCACAGAGACTACCGGGGAGCTGTTTTTT. The full variable domain, completed using reference TRBV2 and TRBJ2-2, is EPEVTQTPSHQVTQMGQEVILRCVPISNHLYFYWYRQILGQKVEFLVSFYNNEISEKSEIFDDQFSVERPDGSNFTLKIRSTKLEDSAMYFCASSGTETTGELFFGEGSRLTVL.